The subject of this entry is one TCR beta chain. The data were obtained in a study of blood T cell repertoires in COVID-19. In the study overall: COVID-19 samples from acute and convalescent phases originated in the United States, Italy and Spain.

Profiled with immunoSEQ multiplex PCR; TCRdb holds only in-frame clones, not every one. Of 270,000 or so clones in the sample, approximately 90% were seen once. The V end lost 3 bases, the J end lost 5 bases, and 17 bases lay between the germline ends. The CDR3 totals 16 residues. The germline gives CDR1 MGHRA, CDR2 YSYEKL. The chain couples TRBV4-1 to TRBJ1-5; D uncertain. The TCR comes from a woman aged 25-40 years with active or convalescent COVID-19. Input material: peripheral blood. CDR3 in amino acids: CASSHADRTWDQPQHF. As DNA, the CDR3 is TGCGCCAGCAGCCACGCTGACCGGACTTGGGATCAGCCCCAGCATTTT.